The next 18 T cell receptor beta chains were all read from a single sample in a study of early T cells in non-severe SARS-CoV-2 infection. From the 5' RACE reads, TCRdb called clonotypes with MiXCR, one entry per CDR3 protein. The sample holds some 60,000 distinct CDR3 sequences, 10% to 15% seen once. Sequenced material: whole blood. Every receptor here comes from an adult who was a healthcare worker with PCR-confirmed SARS-CoV-2 infection or an uninfected control (not recorded which).

This clonotype was seen a handful of times. The CDR3 reads CASSPGRAVGNEQFF. CDR3 nucleotide sequence: TGTGCCAGCTCACCCGGCAGGGCTGTGGGAAATGAGCAGTTCTTC. The gene calls are TRBV18 and TRBJ2-1; D is perhaps TRBD1 (5 bases). The CDR3 length is 15 residues. V lost 3 bases and J 7 bases, leaving 16 bases between the germline ends. The germline V gene has CDR1 KGHSH and CDR2 LQKENI.

The sample holds many counts of this clonotype. The chain joins TRBV28 to TRBJ1-2; 7 nucleotides agree with TRBD1. Germline CDR1 MDHEN, CDR2 SYDVKM. The ends lost 5 bases at V and 6 bases at J; junction bases unmatched: 15. The CDR3 runs 16 residues. CDR3 region: CASSTLDRASFDGYTF. As DNA, the CDR3 is TGTGCCAGCAGTACCCTTGACAGGGCTTCTTTTGATGGCTACACCTTC.

This clonotype was observed at least ten times. The V call is TRBV4-1, the J call TRBJ1-2; no clear D gene. Trimming took 0 bases from V and 4 from J, leaving 12 bases between them. Per the germline V gene, CDR1 is MGHRA and CDR2 is YSYEKL. The CDR3 spans 15 residues. As DNA, the CDR3 is TGCGCCAGCAGCCAAGAGCTCACAGTTTCCTATGGCTACACCTTC. Amino acids: CASSQELTVSYGYTF.

A few counts support this clonotype. The V and J genes are TRBV11-2 and TRBJ2-1, with 10 bases matching TRBD1. Germline loops: CDR1 SGHAT, CDR2 FQNNGV. Trimming at V came to 4 bases and at J to 8 bases, leaving 14 bases not matched to a gene. CDR3 length: 17 residues. CDR3 nucleotide sequence: TGTGCCAGCAGCTATACACAGCCGGGACAGGGGATCCATGAGCAGTTCTTC. It yields the protein CASSYTQPGQGIHEQFF.

This clonotype occurred a few times. V and J are TRBV25-1 and TRBJ1-2; D uncertain. V was clipped by 4 bases and J by 7 bases, with 28 bases between them. This CDR3 has 18 residues. Germline CDR1 MGHDK, CDR2 SYGVNS. DNA of the CDR3: TGTGCCAGCAGTGCAAACATCTGGGCAGACGCCTATTCGGGTGGCTACACCTTC. This translates into CASSANIWADAYSGGYTF.

There are many counts of this clonotype. The chain employs TRBV5-1 and TRBJ1-1; D unresolved. The CDR3 sequence is 14 residues long. The germline CDR1 and CDR2 sequences are SGHRS and YFSETQ. V dropped 4 bases and J dropped 2 bases, with 12 bases sitting between them. CDR3 bases: TGCGCCAGCAGCCTCTCAGGAGACAACACTGAAGCTTTCTTT. Amino acids: CASSLSGDNTEAFF.

This clonotype turned up a few times. This chain uses TRBV6-6 with TRBJ2-3; TRBD1 agrees at 8 bases. Per the germline V gene, CDR1 is MNHNY and CDR2 is SVGAGI (reference sequence). Trimming removed 1 base from V and 3 bases from J; junction bases left unmatched: 3. This CDR3 has 15 residues. DNA for the CDR3: TGTGCCAGCAGTTACTGGACAGGGAGTACAGATACGCAGTATTTT. This encodes CASSYWTGSTDTQYF.

This clonotype was observed at least ten times. The V call is TRBV4-1, the J call TRBJ2-2, with D uncertain. Deletions cut 1 base from V and 2 bases from J, with 8 bases between. Germline-derived CDR1 and CDR2 are MGHRA and YSYEKL. This CDR3 is 15 amino acids long. The CDR3 DNA sequence: TGCGCCAGCAGCCAAGGAAGCCCCAACACCGGGGAGCTGTTTTTT. As protein: CASSQGSPNTGELFF.

This clonotype showed up just a few times. V is TRBV21-1 and J is TRBJ2-5; the table assigns TRBD1, which was not confirmed against the DNA. TRBV21-1 is assigned pseudogene status. The CDR3 sequence is 17 residues long. The CDR3 here is CASSKKSQRGLQETQYF. CDR3 nucleotides: TGTGCCAGCAGCAAAAAGTCCCAGCGGGGGCTGCAAGAGACCCAGTACTTC.

Many counts were recorded for this clonotype. V gene TRBV18 combines with J gene TRBJ1-1, with TRBD1 matching 7 bases. Per germline, CDR1 KGHSH and CDR2 LQKENI. The CDR3 runs 14 residues. Trimming removed 3 bases from V and 4 bases from J; junction bases left unmatched: 5. The CDR3 coding sequence is TGTGCCAGCTCACCTCATGCAGGGGGCACTGAAGCTTTCTTT. Translation gives CASSPHAGGTEAFF.

This clonotype qualifies as medium-sized. This chain links TRBV6-1 with TRBJ2-7; TRBD1 is a possible D gene (6 bases). This CDR3 region has 14 residues. The germline gives CDR1 MNHNS, CDR2 SASEGT. V was pared by 5 bases and J by 7 bases, with 18 bases between. The CDR3 sequence is CASSPGQVLGEQYF. Here the CDR3 DNA reads TGTGCCAGCAGTCCGGGACAAGTCCTGGGGGAGCAGTACTTC.

This clonotype was found a few times. The gene calls are TRBV29-1 and TRBJ2-7; TRBD2 aligns across 11 bases. Germline CDR1 SQVTM, CDR2 ANQGSEA. The CDR3 runs 14 residues. J lost 2 bases, V lost 5 bases, and 5 bases had no gene match. The CDR3 protein is CSVTPGLAAYEQYF. The CDR3 bases are TGCAGCGTTACGCCGGGACTAGCGGCCTACGAGCAGTACTTC.

As concerns this clonotype: This may be a read error: a much more frequent sequence differs by one nucleotide. The chain joins TRBV6-6 to TRBJ2-1; weak D call: TRBD1 (6 bases). The germline V gene has CDR1 MNHNY and CDR2 SVGAGI (reference sequence). The CDR3 length is 16 residues. The CDR3 region is CTSSPLGGRGVSEQFF. The CDR3 coding sequence is TGTACCAGCAGCCCACTAGGCGGCAGGGGAGTAAGTGAGCAGTTCTTC.

This clonotype was picked up many times. This chain joins TRBV28 and TRBJ1-2; maybe TRBD1 (6 bases). This CDR3 contains 13 residues. CDR1 and CDR2 from the germline V gene are MDHEN and SYDVKM. V dropped 6 bases and J dropped 4 bases, with 12 bases sitting between them. The CDR3 sequence: CASSPGQTYGYTF. As DNA, the CDR3 is TGTGCCAGCAGCCCAGGACAGACCTATGGCTACACCTTC.

The rearrangement links TRBV10-3 to TRBJ2-7; TRBD2 matches 8 bases. There are 16 residues in the CDR3. Germline CDR1 is ENHRY and CDR2 is SYGVKD. The V gene end was trimmed by 6 bases and the J gene end by 3 bases; junction bases not matched to a gene: 13. CDR3 region: CAIRGPGPAGDYEQYF. The CDR3 DNA follows: TGTGCCATCAGGGGCCCTGGACCAGCGGGAGACTACGAGCAGTACTTC.

In this sample, this clonotype turned up a few times. The J gene is TRBJ1-1, the V gene TRBV3-1; unclear D gene. Germline CDR1 is LGHDT and CDR2 is YNNKEL (reference sequence). The CDR3 totals 13 residues. V lost 2 bases to trimming and J lost 14 bases, with 18 bases between them. The CDR3 DNA sequence: TGTGCCAGCAGCCAAAGGAGGGCCCCTTCAGAGTTCTTT. This encodes CASSQRRAPSEFF.

This clonotype was observed many times. The chain is built from TRBV29-1 and TRBJ1-2; D possibly corresponds to TRBD1 (5 bases). Trimming removed 6 bases at V and 4 bases at J, with 12 bases between. This CDR3 spans 12 amino acids. The germline V gene encodes CDR1 SQVTM and CDR2 ANQGSEA. This CDR3 is CSVSGTGYGYTF. CDR3 nucleotides: TGCAGCGTGTCCGGGACGGGCTATGGCTACACCTTC.

This clonotype was seen at least ten times. The chain recombines TRBV7-2 with TRBJ1-2, with D possibly matching TRBD1 (5 bases). Germline V lookup: CDR1 SGHTA, CDR2 FQGNSA. The CDR3 extends over 17 amino acids. The V gene lost 2 bases and the J gene lost 4 bases, with 20 bases spanning the gap. The CDR3 nucleotides read TGTGCCAGCAGCTTAACCCAGGTCGCAGGGCTTCGCTATGGCTACACCTTC. Translating it yields CASSLTQVAGLRYGYTF.